This T cell receptor beta chain is from a study of T cells in Graves' hyperthyroidism and ophthalmopathy. Study-wide results and caveats: The model's output predicted ophthalmopathy at a median of about 6.5 months prior to onset. Ophthalmopathy and stable hyperthyroidism were separated by a 13 V-J model.

RNA transcripts yielded amplified TCR beta CDR3 regions. Using the HTBI primer set, a first-round RT-PCR was run on the TCR CDR3. TCRdb called the multiplex PCR reads again in MiXCR, with one record for every CDR3 protein. This sample has roughly 290,000 distinct CDR3 sequences; over 15% occur once, and the top ten carry over 50%. For the diagnoses, clinical symptoms, serum thyroxine and TRAb, thyroid ultrasound and orbital computed tomography were used. The PBMCs were sourced from fresh peripheral blood (more than 8.5 ml). This clonotype was seen only a few times. What it binds is not known. Germline V gene data show CDR1 as MNHEY and CDR2 as SMNVEV (reference sequence). Trimming shortened V by 4 bases and J by 9 bases, and 15 bases separated the two germline ends. The CDR3 loop spans 13 amino acids.

The chain uses TRBV27 and TRBJ2-5, with D perhaps given as TRBD1 or TRBD2 (5 bases each). Sequencing input: blood. The clonotype originates from a woman in her sixties or seventies with Graves' ophthalmopathy. This chain's CDR3 is CASSSGHPLAQYF. CDR3 nucleotides: TGTGCCAGCAGTTCGGGGCACCCTCTGGCCCAGTACTTC.